This entry is about one T cell receptor beta chain. Its antigen remains unknown. This specimen belongs to a study of T cell responses to AZD1222 COVID-19 vaccine. General study results and limits: Donor demographics were predominantly white British with a female majority; clonal diversity may be underestimated. Dominant CD4 TCR responses targeted spike regions 160-218 and 743-854.

Profiled with immunoSEQ multiplex PCR; TCRdb holds only in-frame clones, not every one. The table records roughly 160,000 clones, about nine tenths of them present only once. The germline V gene has CDR1 LNHDA and CDR2 SQIVND (reference sequence). Trimming took 7 bases from V and 0 from J, leaving 7 bases between them. The CDR3 extends over 13 amino acids. The TCR comes from an adult in good health. The chain links TRBV19 to TRBJ2-1; D is undetermined. The specimen comprised peripheral blood, sampled on day 0 of AZD1222 vaccination. In DNA form, the CDR3 reads TGTGCCAGTACCGCAGACTCCTACAATGAGCAGTTCTTC. This gives the protein CASTADSYNEQFF.